This record concerns one TCR beta chain sequence. The V gene lost 4 bases and the J gene lost 5 bases, with 16 bases spanning the gap. Germline values: CDR1 SGHRS, CDR2 YFSETQ. CDR3 length: 14 residues. This sample stems from a study of response to subunit inactivated influenza vaccine. Each CDR3 protein gets one entry after TCRdb re-called the RT-PCR reads with MiXCR. The top ten clones hold under 13% of a sample with around 850,000 distinct CDR3 sequences, around 18% of them seen once. The V and J genes are TRBV5-1 and TRBJ2-7, with D unclear. The source of this sequence is a man aged 50 or older who received an inactivated influenza vaccine. Here the sequenced sample was PBMCs from blood, taken less than 6 days after vaccination. The CDR3 sequence: CASSASFRGDEQYF. The CDR3 coding sequence is TGCGCCAGCAGCGCCAGCTTTCGCGGCGACGAGCAGTACTTC.